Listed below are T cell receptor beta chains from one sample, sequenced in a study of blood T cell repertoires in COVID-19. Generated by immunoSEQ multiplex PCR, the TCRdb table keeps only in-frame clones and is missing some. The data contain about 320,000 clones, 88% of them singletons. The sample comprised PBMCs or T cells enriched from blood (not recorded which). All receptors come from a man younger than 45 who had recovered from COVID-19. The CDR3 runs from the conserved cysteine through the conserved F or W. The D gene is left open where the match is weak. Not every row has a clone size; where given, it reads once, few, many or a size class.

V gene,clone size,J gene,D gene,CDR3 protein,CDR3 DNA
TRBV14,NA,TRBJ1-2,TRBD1,CASSQVQGYYGYTF,TGTGCCAGCAGCCAAGTACAGGGGTACTATGGCTACACCTTC
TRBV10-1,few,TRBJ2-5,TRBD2,CASSPTSVRETQYF,TGCGCCAGCAGCCCGACTAGCGTAAGGGAGACCCAGTACTTC
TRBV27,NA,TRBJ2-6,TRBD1,CASSGRDRGLLWANVLTF,TGTGCCAGCAGCGGCCGGGACAGGGGACTTCTCTGGGCCAACGTCCTGACTTTC
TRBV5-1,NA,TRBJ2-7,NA,CASSFRGLRYF,TGCGCCAGCAGCTTCAGAGGGCTACGGTACTTC
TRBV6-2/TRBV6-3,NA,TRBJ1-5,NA,CASSYSTGQPQHF,TGTGCCAGCAGTTACTCGACAGGACAGCCCCAGCATTTT
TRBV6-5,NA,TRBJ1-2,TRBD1,CASSSDRVYGYTF,TGTGCCAGCAGTTCGGACAGGGTTTATGGCTACACCTTC
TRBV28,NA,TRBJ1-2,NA,CASSLGSHNYGYTF,TGTGCCAGCAGTTTAGGGAGTCATAACTATGGCTACACCTTC
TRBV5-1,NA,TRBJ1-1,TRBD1,CASSSGTVEGTEAFF,TGCGCCAGCAGCTCCGGGACAGTTGAGGGGACTGAAGCTTTCTTT
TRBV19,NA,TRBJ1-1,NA,CASRPGENTEAFF,TGTGCCAGTAGACCCGGAGAGAACACTGAAGCTTTCTTT
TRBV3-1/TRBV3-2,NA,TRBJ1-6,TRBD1,CASSQGTGGNSPLHF,TGTGCCAGCAGCCAGGGGACAGGGGGTAATTCACCCCTCCACTTT
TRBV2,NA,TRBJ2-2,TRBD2,CASTASGGHTGELFF,TGTGCCAGCACTGCTAGCGGGGGTCACACCGGGGAGCTGTTTTTT
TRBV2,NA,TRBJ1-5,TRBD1,CASSQQGARQPQHF,TGTGCCAGCAGTCAACAGGGGGCTCGTCAGCCCCAGCATTTT
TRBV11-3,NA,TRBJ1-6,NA,CASSLQGIGSPLHF,TGTGCCAGCAGCCTCCAGGGGATCGGGTCACCCCTCCACTTT
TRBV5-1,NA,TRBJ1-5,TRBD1,CASSLEQGSNQPQHF,TGCGCCAGCAGCTTGGAACAGGGGAGCAATCAGCCCCAGCATTTT
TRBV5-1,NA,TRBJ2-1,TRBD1,CASSLTDRHPQFF,TGCGCCAGCAGCTTAACGGACAGGCACCCGCAGTTCTTC
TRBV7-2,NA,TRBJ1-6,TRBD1,CASSFDRGSDSPLHF,TGTGCCAGCAGCTTCGACAGGGGGTCGGATTCACCCCTCCACTTT